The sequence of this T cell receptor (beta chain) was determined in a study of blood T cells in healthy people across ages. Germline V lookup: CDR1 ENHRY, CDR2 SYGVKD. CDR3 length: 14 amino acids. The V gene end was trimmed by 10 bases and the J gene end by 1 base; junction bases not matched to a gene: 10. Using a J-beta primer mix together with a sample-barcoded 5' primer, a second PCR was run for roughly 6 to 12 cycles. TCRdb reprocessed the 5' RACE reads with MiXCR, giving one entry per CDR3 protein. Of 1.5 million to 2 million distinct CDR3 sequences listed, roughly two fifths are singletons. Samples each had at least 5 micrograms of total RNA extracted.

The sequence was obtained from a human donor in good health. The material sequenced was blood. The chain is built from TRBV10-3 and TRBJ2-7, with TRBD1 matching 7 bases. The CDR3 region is CATQDRDKSYEQYF. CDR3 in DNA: TGTGCCACCCAAGACAGGGACAAGTCCTACGAGCAGTACTTC.